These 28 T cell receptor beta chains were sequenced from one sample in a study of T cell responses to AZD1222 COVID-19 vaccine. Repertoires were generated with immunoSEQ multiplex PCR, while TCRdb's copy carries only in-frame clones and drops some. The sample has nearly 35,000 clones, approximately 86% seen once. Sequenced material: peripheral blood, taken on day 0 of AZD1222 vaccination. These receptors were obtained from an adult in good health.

This CDR3 is CASSLLGRGLNGYTF. The CDR3 bases are TGTGCCAGCAGTTTATTGGGCAGGGGGCTGAACGGCTACACCTTC. The rearrangement links TRBV28 to TRBJ1-2; 8 nucleotides agree with TRBD1. Germline CDR1 MDHEN, CDR2 SYDVKM. CDR3 length equals 15 residues. V dropped 1 base and J dropped 8; count of bases not matched to a gene: 9.

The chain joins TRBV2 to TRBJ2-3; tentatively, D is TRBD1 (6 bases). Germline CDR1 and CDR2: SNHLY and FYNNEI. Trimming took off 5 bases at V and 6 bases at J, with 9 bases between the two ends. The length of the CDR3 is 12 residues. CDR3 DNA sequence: TGTGCCAGCAGTTCCCAGGGGGATACGCAGTATTTT. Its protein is CASSSQGDTQYF.

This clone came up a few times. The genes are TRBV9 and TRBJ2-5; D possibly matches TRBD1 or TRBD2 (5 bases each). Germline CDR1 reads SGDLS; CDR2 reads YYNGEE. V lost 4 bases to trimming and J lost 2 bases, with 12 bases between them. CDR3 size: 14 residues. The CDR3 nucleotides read TGTGCCAGCAGCCCCCCTTGGGGGCAAGAGACCCAGTACTTC. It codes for CASSPPWGQETQYF. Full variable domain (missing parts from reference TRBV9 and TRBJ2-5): DSGVTQTPKHLITATGQRVTLRCSPRSGDLSVYWYQQSLDQGLQFLIQYYNGEERAKGNILERFSAQQFPDLHSELNLSSLELGDSALYFCASSPPWGQETQYFGPGTRLLVL.

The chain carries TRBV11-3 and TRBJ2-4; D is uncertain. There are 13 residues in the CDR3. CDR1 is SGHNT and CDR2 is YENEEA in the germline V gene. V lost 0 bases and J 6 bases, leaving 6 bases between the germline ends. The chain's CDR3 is CASSLDPGNIQYF. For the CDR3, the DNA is TGTGCCAGCAGCTTAGATCCAGGAAACATTCAGTACTTC.

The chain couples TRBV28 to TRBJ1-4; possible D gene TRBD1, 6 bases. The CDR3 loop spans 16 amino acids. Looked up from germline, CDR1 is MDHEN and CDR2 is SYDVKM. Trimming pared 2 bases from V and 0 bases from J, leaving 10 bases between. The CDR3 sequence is CASSLTGTTTNEKLFF. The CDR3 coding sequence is TGTGCCAGCAGTTTAACAGGGACGACAACTAATGAAAAACTGTTTTTT. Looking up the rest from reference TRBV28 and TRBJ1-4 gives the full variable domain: DVKVTQSSRYLVKRTGEKVFLECVQDMDHENMFWYRQDPGLGLRLIYFSYDVKMKEKGDIPEGYSVSREKKERFSLILESASTNQTSMYLCASSLTGTTTNEKLFFGSGTQLSVL.

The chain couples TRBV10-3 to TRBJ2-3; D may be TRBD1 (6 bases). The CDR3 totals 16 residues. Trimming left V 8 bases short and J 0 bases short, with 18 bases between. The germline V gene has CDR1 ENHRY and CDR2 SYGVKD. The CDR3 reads CAIGESDSFSTDTQYF. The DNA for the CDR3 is TGTGCCATCGGGGAGTCGGACAGTTTCAGCACAGATACGCAGTATTTT.

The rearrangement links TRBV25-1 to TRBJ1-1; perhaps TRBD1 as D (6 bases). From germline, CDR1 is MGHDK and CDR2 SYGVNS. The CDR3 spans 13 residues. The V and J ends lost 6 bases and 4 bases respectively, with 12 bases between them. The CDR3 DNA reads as TGTGCCAGCAGGAGGGGGACAAGCACTGAAGCTTTCTTT. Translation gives CASRRGTSTEAFF.

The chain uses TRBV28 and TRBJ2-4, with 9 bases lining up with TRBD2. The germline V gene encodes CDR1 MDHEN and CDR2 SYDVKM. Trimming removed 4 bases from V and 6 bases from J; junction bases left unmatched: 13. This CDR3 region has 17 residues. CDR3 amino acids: CASSSVTPSGRINIQYF. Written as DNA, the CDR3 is TGTGCCAGCAGTTCGGTTACCCCGAGCGGGAGGATAAACATTCAGTACTTC.

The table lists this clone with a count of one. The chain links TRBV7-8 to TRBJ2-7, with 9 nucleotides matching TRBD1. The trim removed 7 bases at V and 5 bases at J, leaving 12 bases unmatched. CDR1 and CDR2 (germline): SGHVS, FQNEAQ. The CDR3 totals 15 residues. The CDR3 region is CASNEGGQGSHEQYF. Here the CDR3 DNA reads TGTGCCAGCAACGAGGGAGGACAGGGGTCCCACGAGCAGTACTTC.

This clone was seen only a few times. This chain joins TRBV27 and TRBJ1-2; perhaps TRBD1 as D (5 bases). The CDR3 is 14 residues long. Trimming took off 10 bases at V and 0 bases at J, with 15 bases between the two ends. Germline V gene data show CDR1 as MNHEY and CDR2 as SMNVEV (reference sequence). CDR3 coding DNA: TGTGCCACCGGGACCGCCATATCTAACTATGGCTACACCTTC. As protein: CATGTAISNYGYTF.

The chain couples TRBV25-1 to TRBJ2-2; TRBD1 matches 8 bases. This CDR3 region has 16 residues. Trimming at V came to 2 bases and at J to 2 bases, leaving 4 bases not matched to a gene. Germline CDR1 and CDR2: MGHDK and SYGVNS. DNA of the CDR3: TGTGCCAGCAGTGAAAGTACAGGGGGAAACACCGGGGAGCTGTTTTTT. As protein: CASSESTGGNTGELFF.

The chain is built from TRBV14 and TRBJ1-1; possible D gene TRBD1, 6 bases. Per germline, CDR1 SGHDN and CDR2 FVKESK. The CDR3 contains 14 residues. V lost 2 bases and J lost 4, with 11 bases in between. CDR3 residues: CASSQWTDGTEAFF. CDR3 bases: TGTGCCAGCAGCCAATGGACAGATGGCACTGAAGCTTTCTTT.

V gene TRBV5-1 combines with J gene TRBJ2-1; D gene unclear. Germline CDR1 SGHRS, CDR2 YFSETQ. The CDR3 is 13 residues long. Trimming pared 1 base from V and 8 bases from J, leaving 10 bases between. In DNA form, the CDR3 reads TGCGCCAGCAGCTTGACTCGCGCTGATGAGCAGTTCTTC. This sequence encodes CASSLTRADEQFF.

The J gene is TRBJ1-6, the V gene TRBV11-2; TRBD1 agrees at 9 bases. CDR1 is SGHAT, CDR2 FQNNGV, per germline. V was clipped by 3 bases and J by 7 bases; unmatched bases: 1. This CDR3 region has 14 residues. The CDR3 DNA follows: TGTGCCAGCAGCTTCGGGACAGGGAATTCACCCCTCCACTTT. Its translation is CASSFGTGNSPLHF.

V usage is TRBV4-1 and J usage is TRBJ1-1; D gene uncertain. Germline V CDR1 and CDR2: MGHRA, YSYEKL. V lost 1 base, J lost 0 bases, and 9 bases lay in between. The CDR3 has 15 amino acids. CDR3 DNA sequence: TGCGCCAGCAGCCAAGGAGATTTCATGAACACTGAAGCTTTCTTT. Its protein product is CASSQGDFMNTEAFF.

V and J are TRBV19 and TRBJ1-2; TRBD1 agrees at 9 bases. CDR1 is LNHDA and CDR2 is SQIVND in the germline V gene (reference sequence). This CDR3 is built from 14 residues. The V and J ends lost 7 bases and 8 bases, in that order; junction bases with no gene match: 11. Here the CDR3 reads CASIAGQGRRGYTF. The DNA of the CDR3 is TGTGCCAGTATCGCGGGACAGGGCAGGAGGGGCTACACCTTC.

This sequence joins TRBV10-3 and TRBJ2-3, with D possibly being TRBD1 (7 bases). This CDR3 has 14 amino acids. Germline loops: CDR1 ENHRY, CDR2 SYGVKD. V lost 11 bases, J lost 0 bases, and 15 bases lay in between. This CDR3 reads CALGGTASTDTQYF. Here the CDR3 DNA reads TGTGCCTTAGGGGGGACAGCTAGCACAGATACGCAGTATTTT.

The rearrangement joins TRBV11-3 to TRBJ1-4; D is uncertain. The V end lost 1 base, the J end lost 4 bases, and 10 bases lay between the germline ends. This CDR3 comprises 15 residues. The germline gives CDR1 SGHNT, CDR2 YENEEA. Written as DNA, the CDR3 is TGTGCCAGCAGCTTAGTTAACAGATATAATGAAAAACTGTTTTTT. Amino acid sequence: CASSLVNRYNEKLFF.

For the CDR3, the DNA is TGCGCCAGCAGCTTAGGGGGGTCAACTAATGAAAAACTGTTTTTT. Translation gives CASSLGGSTNEKLFF. This rearrangement joins TRBV5-1 to TRBJ1-4; perhaps TRBD1 as D (6 bases). Trimming stripped 2 bases from V and 0 bases from J, with 8 bases between. This CDR3 comprises 15 residues. The germline gives CDR1 SGHRS, CDR2 YFSETQ.

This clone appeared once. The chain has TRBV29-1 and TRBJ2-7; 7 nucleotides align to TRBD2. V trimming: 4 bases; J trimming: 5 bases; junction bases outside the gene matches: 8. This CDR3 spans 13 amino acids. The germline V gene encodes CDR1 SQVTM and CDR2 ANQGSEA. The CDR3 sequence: CSVVGEGGDEQYF. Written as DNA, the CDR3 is TGCAGCGTTGTGGGGGAGGGAGGCGACGAGCAGTACTTC.

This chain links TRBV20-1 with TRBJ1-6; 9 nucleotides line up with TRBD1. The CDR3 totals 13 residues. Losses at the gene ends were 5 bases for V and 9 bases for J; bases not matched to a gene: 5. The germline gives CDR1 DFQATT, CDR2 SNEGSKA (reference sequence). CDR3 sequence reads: CSAGDRGGSPLHF. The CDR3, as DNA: TGCAGTGCTGGTGACAGGGGGGGTTCACCCCTCCACTTT.

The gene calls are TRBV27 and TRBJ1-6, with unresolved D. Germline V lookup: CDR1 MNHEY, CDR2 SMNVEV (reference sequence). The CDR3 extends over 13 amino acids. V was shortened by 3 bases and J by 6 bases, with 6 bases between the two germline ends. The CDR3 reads CASSLMLNSPLHF. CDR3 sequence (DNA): TGTGCCAGCAGTTTGATGCTTAATTCACCCCTCCACTTT.

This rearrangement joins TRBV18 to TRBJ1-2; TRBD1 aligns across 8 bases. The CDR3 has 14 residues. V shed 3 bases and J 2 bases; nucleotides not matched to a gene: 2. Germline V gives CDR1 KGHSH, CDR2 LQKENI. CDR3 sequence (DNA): TGTGCCAGCTCACCCCCAGGGGGCAACTATGGCTACACCTTC. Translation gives CASSPPGGNYGYTF.

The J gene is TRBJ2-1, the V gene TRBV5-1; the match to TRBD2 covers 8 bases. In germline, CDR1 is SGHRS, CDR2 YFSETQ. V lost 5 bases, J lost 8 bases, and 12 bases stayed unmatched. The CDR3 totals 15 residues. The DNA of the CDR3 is TGCGCCAGCAGGCAAGCGGGAGCCCTGTTCGATGAGCAGTTCTTC. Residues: CASRQAGALFDEQFF.

CDR3 sequence reads: CASSLERRTGLLMNTEAFF. The CDR3, as DNA: TGTGCCAGCAGCTTAGAAAGGAGGACAGGACTCCTCATGAACACTGAAGCTTTCTTT. The chain carries TRBV7-9 and TRBJ1-1, with 7 bases fitting TRBD1. The V segment lost 1 base and the J segment 0 bases; nucleotides outside the gene matches: 14. Looked up from germline, CDR1 is SEHNR and CDR2 is FQNEAQ (reference sequence). The CDR3 spans 19 residues.

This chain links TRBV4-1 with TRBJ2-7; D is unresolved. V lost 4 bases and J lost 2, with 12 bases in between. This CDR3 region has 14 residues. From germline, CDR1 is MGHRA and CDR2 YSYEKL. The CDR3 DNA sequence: TGCGCCAGCAGCCTCGTGGTTGTAGCCTACGAGCAGTACTTC. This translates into CASSLVVVAYEQYF.

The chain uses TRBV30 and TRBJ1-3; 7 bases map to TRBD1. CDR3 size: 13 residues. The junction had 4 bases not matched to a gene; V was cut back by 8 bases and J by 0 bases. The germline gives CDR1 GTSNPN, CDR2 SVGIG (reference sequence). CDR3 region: CATTGNSGNTIYF. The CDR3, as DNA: TGTGCCACGACAGGGAACTCTGGAAACACCATATATTTT.

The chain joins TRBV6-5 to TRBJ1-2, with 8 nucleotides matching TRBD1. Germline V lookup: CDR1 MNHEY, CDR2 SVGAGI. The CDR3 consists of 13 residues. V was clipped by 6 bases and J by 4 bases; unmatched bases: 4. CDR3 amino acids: CASRPGTGYGYTF. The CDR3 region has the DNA TGTGCCAGCAGGCCCGGGACAGGCTATGGCTACACCTTC.